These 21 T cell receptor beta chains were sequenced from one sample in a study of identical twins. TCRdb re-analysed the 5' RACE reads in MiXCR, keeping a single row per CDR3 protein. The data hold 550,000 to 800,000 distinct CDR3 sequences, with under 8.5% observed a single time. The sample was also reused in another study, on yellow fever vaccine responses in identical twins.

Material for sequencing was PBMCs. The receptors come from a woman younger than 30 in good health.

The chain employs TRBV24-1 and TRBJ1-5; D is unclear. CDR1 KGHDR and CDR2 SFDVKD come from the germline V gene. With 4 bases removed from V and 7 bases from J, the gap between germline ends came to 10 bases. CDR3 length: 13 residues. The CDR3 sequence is CATSENRFQPQHF. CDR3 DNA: TGTGCCACCAGTGAAAACAGATTCCAGCCCCAGCATTTT.

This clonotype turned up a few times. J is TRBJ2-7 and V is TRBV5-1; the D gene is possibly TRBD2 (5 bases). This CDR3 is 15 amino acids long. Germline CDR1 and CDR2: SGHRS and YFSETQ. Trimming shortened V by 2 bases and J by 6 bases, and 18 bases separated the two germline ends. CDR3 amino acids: CASSFRALGVGEQYF. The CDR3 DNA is TGCGCCAGCAGCTTCCGGGCCCTCGGGGTTGGCGAGCAGTACTTC.

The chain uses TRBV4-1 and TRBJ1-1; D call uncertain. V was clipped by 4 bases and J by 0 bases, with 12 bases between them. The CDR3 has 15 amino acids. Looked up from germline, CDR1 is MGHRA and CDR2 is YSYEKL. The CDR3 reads CASSPPVLMNTEAFF. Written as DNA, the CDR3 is TGCGCCAGCAGCCCCCCGGTCCTTATGAACACTGAAGCTTTCTTT.

DNA for the CDR3: TGTGCCAGCAGCAGGACGAGCCTCACGAACGAGCAGTACTTC. Translated, it gives CASSRTSLTNEQYF. The rearrangement links TRBV7-2 to TRBJ2-7; D not certain. This CDR3 contains 14 residues. The V gene lost 5 bases and the J gene lost 5 bases, with 16 bases spanning the gap. The germline V gene encodes CDR1 SGHTA and CDR2 FQGNSA.

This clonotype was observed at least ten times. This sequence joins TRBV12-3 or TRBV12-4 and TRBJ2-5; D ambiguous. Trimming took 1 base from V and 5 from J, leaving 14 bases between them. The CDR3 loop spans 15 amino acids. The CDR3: CASSLGAQVGETQYF. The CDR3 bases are TGTGCCAGCAGTTTAGGGGCCCAGGTTGGGGAGACCCAGTACTTC.

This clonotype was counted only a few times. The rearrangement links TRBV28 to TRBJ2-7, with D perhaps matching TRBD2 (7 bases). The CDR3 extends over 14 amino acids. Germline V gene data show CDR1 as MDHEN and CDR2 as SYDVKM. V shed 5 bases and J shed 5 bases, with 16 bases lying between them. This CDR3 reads CASSPAGARDEQYV. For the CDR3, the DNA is TGTGCCAGCAGTCCCGCGGGGGCGCGGGACGAGCAGTACGTC.

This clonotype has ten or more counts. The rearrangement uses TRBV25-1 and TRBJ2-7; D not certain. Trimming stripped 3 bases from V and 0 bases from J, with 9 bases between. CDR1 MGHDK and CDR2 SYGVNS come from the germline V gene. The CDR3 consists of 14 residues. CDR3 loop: CASSDPGRSYEQYF. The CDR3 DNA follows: TGTGCCAGCAGTGATCCAGGACGCTCCTACGAGCAGTACTTC.

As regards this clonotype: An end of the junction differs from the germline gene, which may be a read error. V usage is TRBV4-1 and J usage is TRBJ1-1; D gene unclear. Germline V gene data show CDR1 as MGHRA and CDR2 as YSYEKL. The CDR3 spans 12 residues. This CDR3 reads CASSQGWSPLGF. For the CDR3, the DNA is TGCGCCAGCAGCCAAGGTTGGAGCCCCCTCGGCTTT.

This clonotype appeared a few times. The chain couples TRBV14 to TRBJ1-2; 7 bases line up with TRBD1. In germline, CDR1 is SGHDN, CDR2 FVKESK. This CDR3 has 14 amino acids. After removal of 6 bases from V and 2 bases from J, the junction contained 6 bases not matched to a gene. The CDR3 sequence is CASRPLTGNYGYTF. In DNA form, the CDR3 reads TGTGCCAGCAGACCCTTGACAGGGAACTATGGCTACACCTTC. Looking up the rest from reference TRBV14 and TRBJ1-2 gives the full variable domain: EAGVTQFPSHSVIEKGQTVTLRCDPISGHDNLYWYRRVMGKEIKFLLHFVKESKQDESGMPNNRFLAERTGGTYSTLKVQPAELEDSGVYFCASRPLTGNYGYTFGSGTRLTVV.

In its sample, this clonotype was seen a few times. CDR3 amino acids: CASSLGNGQPQHF. CDR3 sequence (DNA): TGCGCCAGCAGCTTGGGAAATGGTCAGCCCCAGCATTTT. This sequence joins TRBV5-1 and TRBJ1-5; D unresolved. V lost 0 bases and J lost 6, with 7 bases in between. Germline CDR1 SGHRS, CDR2 YFSETQ. The CDR3 consists of 13 residues.

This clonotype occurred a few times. CDR3: CASRPLAGPGELFF. The CDR3 DNA sequence: TGTGCCAGCAGACCCCTCGCGGGGCCCGGGGAGCTGTTTTTT. The genes are TRBV27 and TRBJ2-2; D might be TRBD2 (6 bases). Germline V gene lookup returns CDR1 MNHEY and CDR2 SMNVEV (reference sequence). Trimming cost V 6 bases and J 6 bases, with 14 bases left between them. The CDR3 extends over 14 amino acids.

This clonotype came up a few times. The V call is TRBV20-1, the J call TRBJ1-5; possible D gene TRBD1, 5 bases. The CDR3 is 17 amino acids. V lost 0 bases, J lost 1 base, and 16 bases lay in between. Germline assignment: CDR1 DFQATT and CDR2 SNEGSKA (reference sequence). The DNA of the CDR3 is TGCAGTGCTAGAGATTCGGCATATTGGGGCAGCAATCAGCCCCAGCATTTT. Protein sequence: CSARDSAYWGSNQPQHF.

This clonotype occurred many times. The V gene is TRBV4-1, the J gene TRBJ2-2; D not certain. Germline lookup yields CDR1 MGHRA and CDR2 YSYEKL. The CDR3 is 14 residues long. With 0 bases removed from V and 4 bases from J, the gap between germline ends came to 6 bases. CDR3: CASSQEAVTGELFF. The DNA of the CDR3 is TGCGCCAGCAGCCAAGAAGCCGTCACCGGGGAGCTGTTTTTT.

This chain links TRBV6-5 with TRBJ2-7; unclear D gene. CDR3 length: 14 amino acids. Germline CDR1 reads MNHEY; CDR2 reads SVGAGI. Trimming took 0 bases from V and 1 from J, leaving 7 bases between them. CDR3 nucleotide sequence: TGTGCCAGCAGTTACTCAGCCGATTCCTACGAGCAGTACGTC. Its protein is CASSYSADSYEQYV.

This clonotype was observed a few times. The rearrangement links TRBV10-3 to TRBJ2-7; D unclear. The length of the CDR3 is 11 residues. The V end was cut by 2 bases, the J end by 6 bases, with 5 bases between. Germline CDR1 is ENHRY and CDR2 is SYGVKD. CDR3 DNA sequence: TGTGCCATCAGTGAGAGACGCGAGCAGTACTTC. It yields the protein CAISERREQYF.

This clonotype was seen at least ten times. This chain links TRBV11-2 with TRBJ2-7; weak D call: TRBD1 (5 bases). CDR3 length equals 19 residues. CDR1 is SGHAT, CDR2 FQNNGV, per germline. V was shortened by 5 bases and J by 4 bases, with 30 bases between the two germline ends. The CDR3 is CASSNSAGPLSVFPYEQYF. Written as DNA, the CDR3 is TGTGCCAGCAGCAACAGCGCAGGGCCTCTTTCCGTTTTTCCGTACGAGCAGTACTTC.

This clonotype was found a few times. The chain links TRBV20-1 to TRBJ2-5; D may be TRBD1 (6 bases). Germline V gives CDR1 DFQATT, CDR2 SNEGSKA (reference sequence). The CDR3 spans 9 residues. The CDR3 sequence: CRTGETQYF. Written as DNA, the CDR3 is TGCAGGACAGGAGAGACCCAGTACTTC.

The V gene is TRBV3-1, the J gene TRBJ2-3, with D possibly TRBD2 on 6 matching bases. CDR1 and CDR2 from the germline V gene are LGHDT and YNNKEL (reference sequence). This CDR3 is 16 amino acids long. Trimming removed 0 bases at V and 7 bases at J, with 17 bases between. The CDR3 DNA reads TGTGCCAGCAGCCAAGATGGGGACTCCCGGGTAAATACGCAGTATTTT. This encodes CASSQDGDSRVNTQYF.

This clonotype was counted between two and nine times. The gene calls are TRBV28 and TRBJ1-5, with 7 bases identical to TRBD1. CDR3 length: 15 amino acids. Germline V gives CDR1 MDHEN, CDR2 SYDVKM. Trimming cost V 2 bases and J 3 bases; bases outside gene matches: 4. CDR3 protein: CASSLPGQANQPQHF. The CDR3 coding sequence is TGTGCCAGCAGTTTACCCGGACAGGCCAATCAGCCCCAGCATTTT.

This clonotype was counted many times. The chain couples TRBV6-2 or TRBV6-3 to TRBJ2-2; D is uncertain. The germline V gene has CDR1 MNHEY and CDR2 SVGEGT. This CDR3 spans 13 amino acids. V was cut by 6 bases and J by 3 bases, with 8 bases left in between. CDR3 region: CASSRPDTGELFF. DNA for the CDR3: TGTGCCAGCAGCCGCCCCGACACCGGGGAGCTGTTTTTT.

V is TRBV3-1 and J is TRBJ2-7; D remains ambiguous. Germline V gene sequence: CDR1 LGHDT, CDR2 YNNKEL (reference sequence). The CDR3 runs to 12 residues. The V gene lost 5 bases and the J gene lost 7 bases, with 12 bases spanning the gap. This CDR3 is CASSYRLEEQYF. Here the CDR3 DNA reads TGTGCCAGCAGCTACCGACTGGAAGAGCAGTACTTC.